The 15 T cell receptor beta chains listed next were all sequenced from one sample in a study of control samples from healthy donors and cancer patients. Libraries were prepared by immunoSEQ multiplex PCR; TCRdb keeps only in-frame clonotypes and omits some of them. The sample has around 180,000 clones, 88% seen once. The sample comprised blood. The receptor set was obtained from a woman in her twenties or thirties in good health.

This chain links TRBV3-1 (or the pseudogene TRBV3-2) with TRBJ2-3; D is undetermined. This CDR3 contains 14 residues. Trimming removed 0 bases from V and 2 bases from J, with 6 bases in between. Germline V gene lookup returns CDR1 LGHDT and CDR2 YNNKEL (reference sequence). The CDR3 reads CASSQEDSTDTQYF. As DNA, the CDR3 is TGTGCCAGCAGCCAAGAAGACTCCACAGATACGCAGTATTTT.

The rearrangement joins TRBV29-1 to TRBJ2-3, with D tentatively TRBD2 (6 bases). V lost 1 base to trimming and J lost 5 bases, with 19 bases between them. There are 16 residues in the CDR3. Germline CDR1 SQVTM, CDR2 ANQGSEA. The CDR3 is CSVEGRLREVVDTQYF. The DNA of the CDR3 is TGCAGCGTTGAAGGAAGACTCAGGGAGGTGGTAGATACGCAGTATTTT.

The chain has TRBV15 and TRBJ2-5; no clear D. V lost 3 bases, J lost 0 bases, and 11 bases lay in between. CDR1 and CDR2 (germline): LNHNV, YYDKDF (reference sequence). The CDR3 runs 15 residues. The CDR3 nucleotides are TGTGCCACCAGCAGCGTCCCTTTCAACCAAGAGACCCAGTACTTC. It codes for CATSSVPFNQETQYF.

This sequence joins TRBV11-1 and TRBJ2-7; D is perhaps TRBD2 (6 bases). V lost 0 bases to trimming and J lost 7 bases, with 7 bases between them. This CDR3 is built from 12 residues. CDR1 is SGHAT and CDR2 is FQDESV in the germline V gene (reference sequence). The CDR3 bases are TGTGCCAGCAGCTTAGCTGGGAGGGAGCAGTACTTC. This encodes CASSLAGREQYF.

To note about this clone: A read error may produce the germline difference seen at one junction end. This chain uses TRBV12-3 or TRBV12-4 with TRBJ2-3; 9 nucleotides align to TRBD2. This CDR3 is built from 13 residues. The CDR3 region has the DNA TGTGCCAGCAGGTTAGCGGGAGCGGATACGCAGTATTTT. Its translation: CASRLAGADTQYF.

The chain employs TRBV5-4 and TRBJ2-7, with a tentative D call TRBD2 (6 bases). CDR1 is SGHNT and CDR2 is YYREEE in the germline V gene (reference sequence). V was trimmed by 0 bases and J by 2 bases, leaving 12 bases between them. CDR3 length: 15 amino acids. The CDR3 bases are TGTGCCAGCAGCTTGGGCGGGACGGGGGCCTACGAGCAGTACTTC. This codes for CASSLGGTGAYEQYF.

This clone was observed once. V and J are TRBV19 and TRBJ2-1; 9 bases are a match to TRBD1. CDR3 length equals 13 residues. V shed 9 bases, J shed 5 bases, and the junction held 5 bases outside the gene matches. In germline, CDR1 is LNHDA, CDR2 SQIVND (reference sequence). CDR3 protein: CASAGTGNNEQFF. The CDR3 DNA reads TGTGCCAGCGCCGGGACAGGGAACAATGAGCAGTTCTTC.

This clone was seen just once. The genes are TRBV28 and TRBJ1-2, with D possibly TRBD1 on 5 matching bases. Germline V lookup: CDR1 MDHEN, CDR2 SYDVKM. Deletions cut 6 bases from V and 13 bases from J, with 24 bases between. This CDR3 is built from 14 residues. DNA for the CDR3: TGTGCCAGCAGCCCCCCAACCGAGCTGGGGCTTGGCACCTTC. Translation gives CASSPPTELGLGTF.

This clone was seen a handful of times. This chain uses TRBV5-1 with TRBJ2-5; 8 bases align to TRBD2. The CDR3 length is 16 residues. V shed 6 bases, J shed 5 bases, and the junction held 15 bases outside the gene matches. From germline, CDR1 is SGHRS and CDR2 YFSETQ. DNA for the CDR3: TGCGCCAGCACCTTTAGGGAGGTAGCGGGGCTGGAGACCCAGTACTTC. Translation gives CASTFREVAGLETQYF.

The chain is built from TRBV5-4 and TRBJ2-3, with D tentatively TRBD1 (5 bases). Per the germline V gene, CDR1 is SGHNT and CDR2 is YYREEE (reference sequence). CDR3 size: 14 residues. V was pared by 1 base and J by 6 bases, with 12 bases between. The CDR3 reads CASSLSGQQDTQYF. For the CDR3, the DNA is TGTGCCAGCAGCTTGTCAGGGCAGCAGGATACGCAGTATTTT.

This rearrangement joins TRBV7-2 to TRBJ1-1; 7 nucleotides agree with TRBD1. V gave up 4 bases and J gave up 10 bases; unmatched junction bases: 9. Germline CDR1 and CDR2: SGHTA and FQGNSA. This CDR3 is 13 amino acids long. The CDR3 loop is CASSSTPGGAAFF. In DNA, the CDR3 is TGTGCCAGCAGCTCCACCCCAGGGGGTGCAGCTTTCTTT.

The chain has TRBV28 and TRBJ2-3; 11 bases match TRBD2. Germline V gene lookup returns CDR1 MDHEN and CDR2 SYDVKM. The CDR3 runs to 17 residues. The junction had 15 bases not matched to a gene; V was cut back by 7 bases and J by 6 bases. Here the CDR3 DNA reads TGTGCCAGCACCTTTATAACTAGCGGGAGATTGGTGGATACGCAGTATTTT. Translation gives CASTFITSGRLVDTQYF.

This rearrangement joins TRBV10-2 to TRBJ2-7; D assignment may be TRBD1 or TRBD2 (5 bases each). V lost 1 base and J 0 bases, leaving 13 bases between the germline ends. The CDR3 is 16 residues long. Germline V gives CDR1 WSHSY, CDR2 SAAADI. The CDR3 loop reads CASSEFYGGSSYEQYV. The CDR3 DNA is TGCGCCAGCAGTGAGTTTTATGGGGGTAGCTCCTACGAGCAGTACGTC.

The chain has TRBV2 and TRBJ1-5; D uncertain. The V gene lost 4 bases and the J gene lost 1 base, with 8 bases spanning the gap. This CDR3 is built from 14 residues. Germline-derived CDR1 and CDR2 are SNHLY and FYNNEI. The CDR3 loop is CASSAGISNQPQHF. Here the CDR3 DNA reads TGTGCCAGCAGTGCGGGGATCAGCAATCAGCCCCAGCATTTT.

This chain uses TRBV2 with TRBJ1-1; the D is unclear. Per germline, CDR1 SNHLY and CDR2 FYNNEI. The germline V and J ends were trimmed by 3 bases and 5 bases, with 7 bases remaining between them. The CDR3 sequence is 12 residues long. This CDR3 reads CASSDRRTEAFF. The CDR3, as DNA: TGTGCCAGCAGTGACCGAAGGACTGAAGCTTTCTTT.